This T cell receptor (beta chain) stems from a study of cytomegalovirus exposure and HLA in healthy donors (dated by TCRdb to the late 2010s). Some background on the complete study: According to a later analysis, one platform produced both the approximately 110 validation repertoires and the approximately 660 repertoires of the first cohort. In addition to the first cohort of 666 subjects, a separate validation cohort of 130 or so different subjects was used. To predict cytomegalovirus infection status, the study combined high-throughput TCR immunosequencing, statistical association of individual TCRs with disease status, and machine learning. The study was designed to test whether signatures of past pathogen exposure could be identified by cataloging public T cell receptors.

On the study overall, not on this receptor specifically: Subsequent analysis determined that TCRs grouped into clusters in the first cohort also showed a tendency toward co-occurrence across the 120 or so validation repertoires, and approximately 94% of cluster scores exceeded 0. A few of the identified cytomegalovirus-associated TCR beta chains were confirmed in vitro to be specific for cytomegalovirus antigens. In the study, about 150 TCR beta chains were listed as associated with cytomegalovirus. A later analysis lacked HLA typing for the validation cohort, so it scored co-occurrence in that cohort across all 110 or so repertoires. While some public TCRs were present in many individuals, most TCR sequences turned up only very rarely across donors. According to the authors, the approach could potentially be generalized to other disease states and immunological phenotypes. The classifier was reported to diagnose cytomegalovirus status with high specificity and sensitivity in both the original cohort and the validation cohort.

Library preparation used the immunoSEQ multiplex PCR assay. As for the original processing: A statistical classification framework was built for diagnosing cytomegalovirus status from the catalog of TCR beta chain sequences. Not all clones reach the TCRdb copy of this immuneACCESS table, which keeps in-frame sequences only. Checked studies attribute under half of the gap to unresolved V genes and leave the rest unexplained. V and J calls plus clone size are reproduced from that table; the DNA served to infer D and trimming. This sample lists tens of thousands of clones; roughly 94% were detected once. The top ten hold 4% to 5.5% of the sample. This clone has a single count. Its antigen remains unidentified. No clone much larger than this one lies a single base away; base qualities are absent. The donors were included in the validation cohort of some 110 subjects, a group kept apart from the roughly 670-subject first cohort.

CDR1 and CDR2 are read off the germline V gene as ENHRY and SYGVKD. For this chain, trimming is 2 bases at the V end and 3 bases at the J end, and the number of junction bases without a gene match is 21. The CDR3, from cysteine to phenylalanine, totals 23 residues. Here the CDR3 DNA is all that survives: 69 bases in frame from base 1. The chain employs TRBV10-3 and TRBJ2-1, with TRBD2 matching 14 junction bases. The TCR was taken from a man aged 18 to 30 in good health and CMV-seropositive. Sequencing was performed on PBMCs. The CDR3 loop reads CAISEPFSGGGLAGVGLYNEQFF. The DNA sequence follows: TGTGCCATCAGTGAGCCATTCTCGGGGGGGGGACTAGCGGGAGTCGGGCTCTACAATGAGCAGTTCTTC.